The clone carrying this T cell receptor (beta chain) was seen repeatedly, ten times or more. The antigen is undetermined. This sample was included in a study of human T cells and chemical hapten exposure. Study findings and constraints: Expanded TCRs clustered into significantly more large CDR3 similarity groups than controls, the analysis revealed.

One entry per CDR3 protein, called by TCRdb with MiXCR from the RACE reads. Of approximately 71,000 distinct CDR3 sequences listed, roughly 11% are singletons. Trimming removed 6 bases at V and 5 bases at J, with 8 bases between. This CDR3 is built from 13 residues. Germline lookup yields CDR1 MGHDK and CDR2 SYGVNS. Time point described: patch test 3, about 24 weeks after DPC sensitization. Regarding treatment: therapeutic diphenylcyclopropenone sensitization with weekly scalp DPC. The receptor's source is a woman aged 45-65 years with alopecia areata. Some clones in this sample may be carry-over from other donors' samples. The chain is built from TRBV25-1 and TRBJ1-6; possibly TRBD1 for D (5 bases). The specimen was whole blood, collected in connection with sensitization to the hapten diphenylcyclopropenone (DPC). The CDR3 coding sequence is TGTGCCAGCAGCTCACAGGATAATTCACCCCTCCACTTT. This codes for CASSSQDNSPLHF.